This TCR beta chain is from a study of T-cell reconstitution after alpha-beta-depleted transplantation in children. Study-wide findings and caveats: Newly produced T cells mostly accounted for T-cell counts and diversity one year post-transplant. Several hundred graft clones that had expanded were reportedly the source of alpha-beta T cells about two months after transplant.

This clonotype was found many times. Antigen specificity is unknown. CDR3 length: 11 amino acids. Trimming stripped 6 bases from V and 3 bases from J, with 4 bases between. TCRbeta library preparation incorporated unique molecular identifiers. MiXCR, applied by TCRdb to the PCR reads, yields one record per CDR3 protein. The repertoire holds roughly 70,000 distinct CDR3 sequences, with 4.9% as singletons. This sequence originates from a boy under two years old who had a stem cell transplant for acute myeloid leukemia, so the T cells may come from the graft donor. The sequencing used PBMCs, mostly from graft donor cells, collected 180 days after TCRalphabeta/CD19-depleted stem cell transplant. The chain recombines TRBV12-3 or TRBV12-4 with TRBJ2-3, with no clear D. The CDR3 sequence: CASRYTDTQYF. The CDR3 region has the DNA TGTGCCAGCAGGTATACAGATACGCAGTATTTT.